The 14 T cell receptor beta chains below all came from one sample that was sequenced in a study of control samples from healthy donors and cancer patients. Some clones are missing from TCRdb's copy, which holds only in-frame ones; the method was immunoSEQ multiplex PCR. Seen here are about 160,000 clones, around 93% observed once, and the top ten hold about 4%. The sequenced material came from blood. The receptors were sampled from a woman aged 55 to 70 in good health.

The genes are TRBV27 and TRBJ1-3, with D hard to call. Germline CDR1 reads MNHEY; CDR2 reads SMNVEV (reference sequence). The V and J ends lost 4 bases and 0 bases respectively, with 10 bases between them. There are 15 residues in the CDR3. For the CDR3, the DNA is TGTGCCAGCAGTTCCCACCTGAACTCTGGAAACACCATATATTTT. This gives the protein CASSSHLNSGNTIYF.

The chain is built from TRBV5-8 and TRBJ2-7, with a tentative D call TRBD2 (6 bases). The V and J ends lost 2 bases and 0 bases respectively, with 12 bases between them. The germline V gene encodes CDR1 SGHTS and CDR2 YDEGEE. The CDR3 loop spans 15 amino acids. The CDR3 spells CASSFWGGHSYEQYF. The CDR3 DNA is TGTGCCAGCAGCTTCTGGGGAGGCCACTCCTACGAGCAGTACTTC.

The rearrangement links TRBV7-9 to TRBJ1-1; D is unclear. This CDR3 is 13 amino acids long. V gave up 4 bases and J gave up 1 base, with 7 bases separating them. Looked up from germline, CDR1 is SEHNR and CDR2 is FQNEAQ (reference sequence). The CDR3 sequence: CASSWTQNTEAFF. CDR3 sequence (DNA): TGTGCCAGCAGCTGGACCCAGAACACTGAAGCTTTCTTT.

V is TRBV7-6 and J is TRBJ1-2; D might be TRBD1 (5 bases). This CDR3 has 16 amino acids. V was cut by 5 bases and J by 5 bases, with 21 bases left in between. Germline CDR1 is SGHVS and CDR2 is FNYEAQ. The CDR3 spells CASSPTPDHGGYGYTF. CDR3 DNA sequence: TGTGCCAGCAGCCCTACCCCCGACCACGGGGGATATGGCTACACCTTC. Complete variable domain (other parts from reference TRBV7-6 and TRBJ1-2): GAGVSQSPRYKVTKRGQDVALRCDPISGHVSLYWYRQALGQGPEFLTYFNYEAQQDKSGLPNDRFSAERPEGSISTLTIQRTEQRDSAMYRCASSPTPDHGGYGYTFGSGTRLTVV.

The rearrangement uses TRBV7-9 and TRBJ1-6, with D hard to call. Germline V gene sequence: CDR1 SEHNR, CDR2 FQNEAQ (reference sequence). The CDR3 length is 14 residues. V lost 3 bases and J 2 bases, leaving 5 bases between the germline ends. The CDR3 DNA reads TGTGCCAGCAGCTTTAGGGCCTATAATTCACCCCTCCACTTT. This encodes CASSFRAYNSPLHF.

The V gene is TRBV19, the J gene TRBJ2-3; 7 bases align to TRBD2. Looked up from germline, CDR1 is LNHDA and CDR2 is SQIVND (reference sequence). With V trimmed by 3 bases and J by 2 bases, 17 bases remained unmatched. CDR3 length equals 19 residues. CDR3 coding DNA: TGTGCCAGTAGTATGTTATCGGGAGGAGGCGGGGGAAACACAGATACGCAGTATTTT. This sequence encodes CASSMLSGGGGGNTDTQYF.

The chain combines TRBV27 with TRBJ1-5; 10 bases line up with TRBD1. After removal of 3 bases from V and 7 bases from J, the junction contained 3 bases not matched to a gene. CDR1 is MNHEY and CDR2 is SMNVEV in the germline V gene (reference sequence). The CDR3 runs 14 residues. CDR3 protein: CASSFGTGEQPQHF. The CDR3 DNA reads TGTGCCAGCAGTTTCGGGACAGGGGAACAGCCCCAGCATTTT.

The rearrangement uses TRBV6-1 and TRBJ2-1; no reliable D call. The germline gives CDR1 MNHNS, CDR2 SASEGT. The CDR3 is 12 residues long. The V and J ends lost 3 bases and 9 bases respectively, with 9 bases between them. The CDR3 sequence is CASSDGSGEQFF. CDR3 sequence (DNA): TGTGCCAGCAGTGACGGGTCGGGTGAGCAGTTCTTC.

The table lists this clone with a count of one. The gene calls are TRBV18 and TRBJ2-2; D may be TRBD1 (6 bases). Trimming stripped 4 bases from V and 1 base from J, with 13 bases between. The CDR3 has 16 residues. CDR1 KGHSH and CDR2 LQKENI come from the germline V gene. CDR3 in DNA: TGTGCCAGCTCACAATTTGGGACAAGGAACACCGGGGAGCTGTTTTTT. This encodes CASSQFGTRNTGELFF. Full variable domain (remainder filled in from reference TRBV18 and TRBJ2-2): NAGVMQNPRHLVRRRGQEARLRCSPMKGHSHVYWYRQLPEEGLKFMVYLQKENIIDESGMPKERFSAEFPKEGPSILRIQQVVRGDSAAYFCASSQFGTRNTGELFFGEGSRLTVL.

V is TRBV30 and J is TRBJ1-5, with 8 bases aligning to TRBD1. In germline, CDR1 is GTSNPN, CDR2 SVGIG (reference sequence). Trimming cost V 4 bases and J 6 bases; bases outside gene matches: 8. The CDR3 is made up of 14 amino acids. The DNA for the CDR3 is TGTGCCTGGAACACTGACAGGGGTGTTCAGCCCCAGCATTTT. It yields the protein CAWNTDRGVQPQHF.

The chain combines TRBV13 with TRBJ2-6, with a weak D call TRBD1 (5 bases). Germline V lookup: CDR1 PRHDT, CDR2 FYEKMQ (reference sequence). The CDR3 runs 16 residues. With 5 bases removed from V and 0 bases from J, the gap between germline ends came to 11 bases. In DNA, the CDR3 is TGTGCCAGCAGCGCCAATAGGGGCTCTGGGGCCAACGTCCTGACTTTC. As protein: CASSANRGSGANVLTF.

V usage is TRBV28 and J usage is TRBJ1-2; the D gene is possibly TRBD1 (6 bases). The germline CDR1 and CDR2 sequences are MDHEN and SYDVKM. V was trimmed by 5 bases and J by 4 bases, leaving 20 bases between them. The CDR3 has 16 amino acids. The CDR3 bases are TGTGCCAGCAGTCAAGAATTTATCGACAGGCTCTATGGCTACACCTTC. Amino acids: CASSQEFIDRLYGYTF.

The CDR3 sequence: CASSLGYNTEAFF. The CDR3 nucleotides are TGTGCCAGCAGCTTAGGGTATAACACTGAAGCTTTCTTT. The chain uses TRBV7-2 and TRBJ1-1; D not certain. Germline V CDR1 and CDR2: SGHTA, FQGNSA. This CDR3 spans 13 amino acids. With 1 base removed from V and 2 bases from J, the gap between germline ends came to 5 bases. Together with reference TRBV7-2 and TRBJ1-1, the CDR3 gives the full variable domain: GAGVSQSPSNKVTEKGKDVELRCDPISGHTALYWYRQSLGQGLEFLIYFQGNSAPDKSGLPSDRFSAERTGGSVSTLTIQRTQQEDSAVYLCASSLGYNTEAFFGQGTRLTVV.

The V call is TRBV11-3, the J call TRBJ2-5; 7 bases are a match to TRBD1. V was clipped by 5 bases and J by 5 bases; unmatched bases: 14. CDR1 SGHNT and CDR2 YENEEA come from the germline V gene. The CDR3 is made up of 16 amino acids. The CDR3 nucleotides are TGTGCCAGCAGCCCGGGACAGAACATACCCTTGGAGACCCAGTACTTC. Translated, it gives CASSPGQNIPLETQYF.